The sequence of this T cell receptor beta chain was determined in a study of OX40 agonist ivuxolimab in advanced cancers. General study points: The authors did not determine the antigen specificity of the expanded peripheral T cells.

On this clone itself: Its antigen is unknown.

Only in-frame clones appear in the TCRdb table, and some are missing; sequencing was by immunoSEQ multiplex PCR. The data hold approximately 90,000 clones, with approximately 88% observed a single time. The origin of this receptor is an adult with an advanced solid tumor such as melanoma, head and neck, liver or kidney cancer. The sample in question was CD4+ or CD8+ T cells sorted from blood, obtained in a trial of the OX40 agonist ivuxolimab.

CDR3 DNA sequence: TGTGCCAGCAACCACAGGGGTGGGACTGAAGCTTTCTTT. Protein product: CASNHRGGTEAFF. The chain uses TRBV6-1 and TRBJ1-1; TRBD1 aligns across 7 bases. The germline V gene has CDR1 MNHNS and CDR2 SASEGT. This CDR3 region has 13 residues. Losses at the gene ends were 7 bases for V and 5 bases for J; bases not matched to a gene: 7.